This T cell receptor beta chain was retrieved from a study of blood T cell repertoires in COVID-19. Under the authors' procedure: Quantification of nucleated cells was approximated via reference gene primer amplification. Profiling relied on immunoSEQ multiplex PCR, and the TCRdb table lists in-frame clones only, not all of them. Clone size and V and J calls were adopted from that table, with D and trimming inferred from the DNA. In the table there are roughly 260,000 clones, approximately 91% of which are singletons. A Seattle source enrolled patients during active infection and followed them longitudinally. This CDR3 has 14 residues. Trimming removed 1 base at V and 7 bases at J, with 8 bases between. Germline V gene sequence: CDR1 SGHTA, CDR2 FQGNSA.

The chain has TRBV7-2 and TRBJ1-6; D possibly corresponds to TRBD1 (5 bases). Sequencing was done on a sample of peripheral blood. The TCR was taken from a person aged 18 to 35 with COVID-19, enrolled during active disease. CDR3 nucleotide sequence: TGTGCCAGCAGCTTAGAGGGGATGAATTCACCCCTCCACTTT. It encodes CASSLEGMNSPLHF.